These 17 T cell receptor beta chains were all obtained from the same sample, sequenced in a study of blood T cell repertoires in COVID-19. Using immunoSEQ multiplex PCR, the repertoire was profiled, and TCRdb retains in-frame clones only, with some absent. The table lists 210,000 or so clones, about 84% of them singletons. The sequencing sample was made of PBMCs or T cells enriched from blood (not recorded which). All receptors come from a man aged 30 to 39 with acute COVID-19.

The chain couples TRBV19 to TRBJ2-5, with TRBD2 identical over 9 bases. Looked up from germline, CDR1 is LNHDA and CDR2 is SQIVND (reference sequence). V gave up 9 bases and J gave up 1 base; unmatched junction bases: 9. The CDR3 runs 15 residues. The CDR3 spells CASNTGAGGQETQYF. CDR3 sequence (DNA): TGTGCCAGCAATACCGGAGCGGGGGGCCAAGAGACCCAGTACTTC.

This chain links TRBV15 with TRBJ1-6, with 8 bases lining up with TRBD1. The CDR3 length is 14 residues. V was pared by 4 bases and J by 8 bases, with 4 bases of the junction left unmatched. Germline CDR1 reads LNHNV; CDR2 reads YYDKDF (reference sequence). For the CDR3, the DNA is TGTGCCACCAGCAACGGACAGGGTCATTCACCCCTCCACTTT. It codes for CATSNGQGHSPLHF.

The chain couples TRBV4-1 to TRBJ1-5; the match to TRBD1 covers 9 bases. Germline V gene sequence: CDR1 MGHRA, CDR2 YSYEKL. V shed 4 bases and J 4 bases; nucleotides not matched to a gene: 5. The CDR3 totals 15 residues. CDR3 protein: CASSPRDRDNQPQHF. The CDR3 nucleotides read TGCGCCAGCAGCCCCCGGGACAGGGATAATCAGCCCCAGCATTTT.

CDR3 in DNA: TGTGCCAGCAGTGAAGGGGGTTGGACAGCCTATGGCTACACCTTC. It translates to CASSEGGWTAYGYTF. The chain links TRBV6-1 to TRBJ1-2, with D possibly TRBD1 on 6 matching bases. V was cut by 1 base and J by 4 bases, with 13 bases left in between. The CDR3 totals 15 residues. Germline CDR1 and CDR2: MNHNS and SASEGT.

J is TRBJ1-4 and V is TRBV2; D remains ambiguous. The germline V and J ends were trimmed by 6 bases and 4 bases, with 18 bases remaining between them. This CDR3 is 16 amino acids long. Germline CDR1 is SNHLY and CDR2 is FYNNEI. The CDR3 loop is CASSLLTNSYNEKLFF. The CDR3 region has the DNA TGTGCCAGCAGCTTACTGACAAACTCATATAATGAAAAACTGTTTTTT.

This chain uses TRBV29-1 with TRBJ1-2; 8 bases fit TRBD1. V was pared by 5 bases and J by 2 bases, with 4 bases of the junction left unmatched. The CDR3 contains 13 residues. In germline, CDR1 is SQVTM, CDR2 ANQGSEA. The CDR3 spells CSVSGTGNYGYTF. CDR3 coding DNA: TGCAGCGTTTCCGGGACAGGCAACTATGGCTACACCTTC. The variable domain in full, completed from reference TRBV29-1 and TRBJ1-2, reads SAVISQKPSRDICQRGTSLTIQCQVDSQVTMMFWYRQQPGQSLTLIATANQGSEATYESGFVIDKFPISRPNLTFSTLTVSNMSPEDSSIYLCSVSGTGNYGYTFGSGTRLTVV.

This clone was observed many times. The gene calls are TRBV28 and TRBJ1-6; the D gene is possibly TRBD1 (6 bases). The CDR3 has 14 amino acids. V shed 7 bases and J shed 5 bases, with 12 bases lying between them. Germline-derived CDR1 and CDR2 are MDHEN and SYDVKM. The CDR3 sequence: CASIADRDNSPLHF. The CDR3 bases are TGTGCCAGCATTGCGGACAGAGATAATTCACCCCTCCACTTT.

The chain employs TRBV19 and TRBJ2-3; 7 bases line up with TRBD1. The V and J ends lost 0 bases and 6 bases, in that order; junction bases with no gene match: 6. CDR1 LNHDA and CDR2 SQIVND come from the germline V gene (reference sequence). There are 15 residues in the CDR3. For the CDR3, the DNA is TGTGCCAGTAGTATAGAGGGACAGAGACGGGATACGCAGTATTTT. It encodes CASSIEGQRRDTQYF.

The chain uses TRBV6-5 and TRBJ2-1, with a weak D call TRBD2 (6 bases). From germline, CDR1 is MNHEY and CDR2 SVGAGI. The CDR3 length is 12 residues. Trimming took 5 bases from V and 9 from J, leaving 11 bases between them. CDR3 nucleotide sequence: TGTGCCAGCAGTCACGGGGGTTCTGAGCAGTTCTTC. It codes for CASSHGGSEQFF.

V gene TRBV19 combines with J gene TRBJ1-5, with a possible D match to TRBD1 (6 bases). Germline lookup yields CDR1 LNHDA and CDR2 SQIVND (reference sequence). V shed 4 bases and J shed 2 bases, with 18 bases lying between them. The CDR3 has 17 amino acids. CDR3 sequence: CASSRTLGQRGNQPQHF. The CDR3 bases are TGTGCCAGTAGTAGGACCTTGGGACAACGGGGCAATCAGCCCCAGCATTTT.

J is TRBJ1-2 and V is TRBV27, with a possible D match to TRBD1 (5 bases). Germline V gives CDR1 MNHEY, CDR2 SMNVEV (reference sequence). The CDR3 is 13 amino acids. Deletions cut 3 bases from V and 4 bases from J, with 9 bases between. CDR3 DNA sequence: TGTGCCAGCAGTTTTGATAGGGGCTATGGCTACACCTTC. It encodes CASSFDRGYGYTF.

This clone came up once. The CDR3 DNA reads TGCAGCGTTGTCCACAGCTATGGCTACACCTTC. It translates to CSVVHSYGYTF. The chain combines TRBV29-1 with TRBJ1-2, with D unclear. Looked up from germline, CDR1 is SQVTM and CDR2 is ANQGSEA. V gave up 4 bases and J gave up 4 bases, with 7 bases separating them. CDR3 length: 11 residues. The full variable domain, in which reference TRBV29-1 and TRBJ1-2 provide the parts outside the CDR3, is SAVISQKPSRDICQRGTSLTIQCQVDSQVTMMFWYRQQPGQSLTLIATANQGSEATYESGFVIDKFPISRPNLTFSTLTVSNMSPEDSSIYLCSVVHSYGYTFGSGTRLTVV.

The chain couples TRBV5-4 to TRBJ1-1, with 11 nucleotides matching TRBD1. There are 16 residues in the CDR3. The V gene's germline CDR1 is SGHNT and CDR2 YYREEE (reference sequence). V was pared by 3 bases and J by 4 bases, with 8 bases of the junction left unmatched. The CDR3 sequence: CASSSPTGTGGTEAFF. In nucleotides, the CDR3 is TGTGCCAGCAGCTCGCCAACCGGGACAGGGGGCACTGAAGCTTTCTTT.

V is TRBV19 and J is TRBJ2-7, with D perhaps matching TRBD1 (6 bases). Germline assignment: CDR1 LNHDA and CDR2 SQIVND (reference sequence). Trimming took off 5 bases at V and 4 bases at J, with 15 bases between the two ends. The CDR3 covers 14 residues. CDR3 DNA: TGTGCCAGTAGTCCTCAGCGGACAGCTTACGAGCAGTACTTC. Translating it yields CASSPQRTAYEQYF.

This clone was counted a single time. J is TRBJ1-3 and V is TRBV3-1 (or the pseudogene TRBV3-2); 7 nucleotides line up with TRBD1. V was pared by 6 bases and J by 0 bases, with 8 bases of the junction left unmatched. Germline V gene sequence: CDR1 LGHDT, CDR2 YNNKEL (reference sequence). This CDR3 comprises 16 residues. The CDR3 DNA reads TGTGCCAGCAGTGAGGGGACAGCCCTCTCTGGAAACACCATATATTTT. This codes for CASSEGTALSGNTIYF.

V is TRBV5-6 and J is TRBJ2-1, with 14 bases matching TRBD2. Trimming took 4 bases from V and 10 from J; bases not matched to a gene: 7. CDR1 is SGHDT, CDR2 YYEEEE, per germline. This CDR3 region has 15 residues. The CDR3 loop is CASSLTSGGAGEQFF. The CDR3 DNA follows: TGTGCCAGCAGCCTGACTAGCGGGGGGGCCGGAGAGCAGTTCTTC.

The V call is TRBV13, the J call TRBJ1-2, with D possibly matching TRBD1 (6 bases). This CDR3 has 14 residues. Per the germline V gene, CDR1 is PRHDT and CDR2 is FYEKMQ (reference sequence). V was shortened by 0 bases and J by 8 bases, with 13 bases between the two germline ends. The CDR3 coding sequence is TGTGCCAGCAGCTTAGGCCGTAGGACAGTAGGCTACACCTTC. Translating gives CASSLGRRTVGYTF. Filled out from reference TRBV13 and TRBJ1-2, the complete variable domain reads AAGVIQSPRHLIKEKRETATLKCYPIPRHDTVYWYQQGPGQDPQFLISFYEKMQSDKGSIPDRFSAQQFSDYHSELNMSSLELGDSALYFCASSLGRRTVGYTFGSGTRLTVV.